The present T cell receptor beta chain was sequenced within a study of CD8+CD57+ T cells in acquired aplastic anemia. Turning to the study itself: Each DNA sample taken from sorted CD4+ and CD8+ cells came to about 3 ug on average.

This clonotype has more than one count but fewer than ten. Its antigen is not identified. The TCR beta profiling, which covered VDJ combination and CDR3 sequence, was carried out using genomic DNA as the template. TCRdb independently ran MiXCR on the reads; one entry per CDR3 protein. The sample lists around 170,000 distinct CDR3 sequences; roughly half were seen once. Notes on the study in general: Comparison of patients with controls identified around 28 shared CD8+ CDR3 sequences. CD8+ Simpson's diversity in patients was not significantly different from that in controls.

Patients included in sequencing had previously demonstrated CD8+CD57+ cell expansion by flow cytometry. The specimen sequenced was sorted CD4+, CD8+, or CD8+CD57+ T cells (not recorded which) from PBMCs. The source is a human donor with aplastic anemia.

CDR3 amino acids: CASSYLQGAREKLFF. Here the CDR3 DNA reads TGTGCCAGCAGTTACTTACAGGGGGCGCGTGAAAAACTGTTTTTT. The chain recombines TRBV6-5 with TRBJ1-4; 9 bases line up with TRBD1. Germline V gene data show CDR1 as MNHEY and CDR2 as SVGAGI. V dropped 1 base and J dropped 7; count of bases not matched to a gene: 4. The CDR3 is 15 residues long.